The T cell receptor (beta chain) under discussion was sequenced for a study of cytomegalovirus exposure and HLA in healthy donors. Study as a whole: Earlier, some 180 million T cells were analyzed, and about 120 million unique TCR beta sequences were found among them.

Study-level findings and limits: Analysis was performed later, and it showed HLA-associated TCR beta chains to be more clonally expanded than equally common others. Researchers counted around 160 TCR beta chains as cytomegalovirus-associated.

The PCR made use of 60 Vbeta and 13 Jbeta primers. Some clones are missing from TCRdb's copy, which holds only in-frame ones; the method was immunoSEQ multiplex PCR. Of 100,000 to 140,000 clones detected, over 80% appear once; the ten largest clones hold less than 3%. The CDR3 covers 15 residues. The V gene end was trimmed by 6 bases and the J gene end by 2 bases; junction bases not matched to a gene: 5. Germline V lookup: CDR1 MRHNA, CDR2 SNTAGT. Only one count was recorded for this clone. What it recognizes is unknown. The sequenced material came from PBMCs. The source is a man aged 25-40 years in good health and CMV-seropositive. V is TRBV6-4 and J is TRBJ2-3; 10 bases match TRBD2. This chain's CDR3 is CASSQLAGLTDTQYF. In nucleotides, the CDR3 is TGTGCCAGCAGCCAACTAGCGGGGCTCACAGATACGCAGTATTTT.